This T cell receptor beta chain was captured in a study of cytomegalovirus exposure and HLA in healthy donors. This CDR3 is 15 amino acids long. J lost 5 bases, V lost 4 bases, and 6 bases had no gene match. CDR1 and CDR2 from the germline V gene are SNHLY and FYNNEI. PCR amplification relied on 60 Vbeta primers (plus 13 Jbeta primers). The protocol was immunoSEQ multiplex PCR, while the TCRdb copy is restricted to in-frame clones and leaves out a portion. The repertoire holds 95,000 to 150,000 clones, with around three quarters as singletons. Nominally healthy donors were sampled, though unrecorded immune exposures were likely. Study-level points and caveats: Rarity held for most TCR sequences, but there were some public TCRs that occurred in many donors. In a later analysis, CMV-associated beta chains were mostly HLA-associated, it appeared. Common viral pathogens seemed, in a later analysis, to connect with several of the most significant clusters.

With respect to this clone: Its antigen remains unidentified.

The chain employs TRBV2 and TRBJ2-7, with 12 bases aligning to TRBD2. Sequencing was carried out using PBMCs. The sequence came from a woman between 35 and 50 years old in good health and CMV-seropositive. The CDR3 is CASSALAGGPNEQYF. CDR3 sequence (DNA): TGTGCCAGCAGTGCCCTAGCGGGAGGGCCGAACGAGCAGTACTTC.